What follows are 25 T cell receptor beta chains derived from one specimen sequenced in a study of T cells in Graves' hyperthyroidism and ophthalmopathy. Amplified regions were TCR beta CDR3 sequences from RNA transcripts. First-round RT-PCR targeting the TCR CDR3 was performed with the HTBI primer set. TCRdb redid the calling of the multiplex PCR reads with MiXCR, one entry per CDR3 protein. The table lists hundreds of thousands of distinct CDR3 sequences, approximately 23% of them singletons. Sequencing input: blood. All receptors come from a man aged 25-45 years with Graves' ophthalmopathy.

As regards this clonotype: One junction end does not reproduce the germline sequence, and a read error may be involved. V gene TRBV11-2 combines with J gene TRBJ2-4, with TRBD2 matching over 16 bases. CDR1 is SGHAT and CDR2 is FQNNGV in the germline V gene. CDR3 length: 18 amino acids. The CDR3 region has the DNA TGTGCCGGCAGCCAGGGGACTAGCGGGAGGGGGGCCAAAAACATTCAGTACTTC. It encodes CAGSQGTSGRGAKNIQYF.

This clonotype was recorded a few times. V usage is TRBV30 and J usage is TRBJ1-2; D perhaps matches TRBD1 (6 bases). Germline V gene data show CDR1 as GTSNPN and CDR2 as SVGIG (reference sequence). V gave up 2 bases and J gave up 6 bases, with 16 bases separating them. The CDR3 extends over 14 amino acids. CDR3 DNA: TGTGCCTGGAGTCCGACCCGACAGGTGGATGGCTACACCTTC. This sequence encodes CAWSPTRQVDGYTF.

The chain links TRBV9 to TRBJ2-3; 8 nucleotides agree with TRBD1. This CDR3 is 15 amino acids long. V lost 3 bases, J lost 6 bases, and 9 bases stayed unmatched. From germline, CDR1 is SGDLS and CDR2 YYNGEE. CDR3 nucleotides: TGTGCCAGCAGCGGTTCCAGACAGGGGTCCGATACGCAGTATTTT. The encoded protein is CASSGSRQGSDTQYF.

The genes are TRBV5-4 and TRBJ1-1; 7 bases line up with TRBD1. The CDR3 has 15 amino acids. The V segment lost 3 bases and the J segment 4 bases; nucleotides outside the gene matches: 9. Germline V CDR1 and CDR2: SGHNT, YYREEE (reference sequence). The chain's CDR3 is CASSSLETGTTEAFF. Written as DNA, the CDR3 is TGTGCCAGCAGCTCTTTGGAGACAGGGACCACTGAAGCTTTCTTT.

This clonotype was picked up many times. The chain combines TRBV28 with TRBJ1-2; 7 bases match TRBD1. Germline CDR1 and CDR2: MDHEN and SYDVKM. J was trimmed by 7 bases and V by 2 bases; bases with no gene match: 4. The CDR3 covers 13 residues. CDR3 residues: CASSLTTGPGYTF. The CDR3 DNA is TGTGCCAGCAGTTTAACGACAGGGCCTGGCTACACCTTC.

Notes on this clonotype: This may be a read error: a much more frequent sequence differs by one nucleotide. V is TRBV30 and J is TRBJ2-1; D might be TRBD2 (6 bases). With the DNA end fitting TRBJ2-7 better, the J assignment may be wrong. The CDR3 spans 15 residues. Germline V CDR1 and CDR2: GTSNPN, SVGIG (reference sequence). The CDR3 DNA is TGTGCCTGGTCAAGGGACTCCGGCTCCTACAATGAGCAGTACTTC. It specifies CAWSRDSGSYNEQYF.

This clonotype was seen more than once but under ten times. The chain combines TRBV9 with TRBJ2-7; D call uncertain. V was clipped by 0 bases and J by 0 bases, with 10 bases between them. Germline lookup yields CDR1 SGDLS and CDR2 YYNGEE. The CDR3 is 15 residues long. DNA of the CDR3: TGTGCCAGCAGCGTAGGGGCGGCGAGCTCCTACGAGCAGTACTTC. Translating it yields CASSVGAASSYEQYF.

This clonotype has a count of ten or more. The chain couples TRBV20-1 to TRBJ2-7; 9 bases line up with TRBD1. CDR1 is DFQATT, CDR2 SNEGSKA, per germline (reference sequence). The CDR3 consists of 13 residues. Trimming cost V 6 bases and J 5 bases; bases outside gene matches: 8. CDR3 nucleotide sequence: TGCAGTGCAACCGGGACAGGGACCCACGAGCAGTACTTC. Protein: CSATGTGTHEQYF.

Of note for this clonotype: One end of the junction is discordant with germline, which a read error may explain. This chain uses TRBV20-1 with TRBJ2-1; D is unresolved. CDR1 is DFQATT, CDR2 SNEGSKA, per germline (reference sequence). The CDR3 has 14 amino acids. Here the CDR3 DNA reads TGCAGTGCGAGGACGGCCTTTGGTAACAATGAGCGGTTCTTC. The encoded protein is CSARTAFGNNERFF.

This clonotype is labeled as medium-sized. The rearrangement joins TRBV20-1 to TRBJ1-1; D is ambiguous. The CDR3 is 13 amino acids. Per germline, CDR1 DFQATT and CDR2 SNEGSKA (reference sequence). Trimming removed 3 bases at V and 3 bases at J, with 11 bases between. CDR3 sequence: CSARVLRDTEAFF. Written as DNA, the CDR3 is TGCAGTGCTAGGGTCCTCAGAGACACTGAAGCTTTCTTT.

Many counts were recorded for this clonotype. The V gene is TRBV20-1, the J gene TRBJ2-7; 7 bases line up with TRBD1. Trimming removed 6 bases from V and 3 bases from J; junction bases left unmatched: 11. This CDR3 is 14 amino acids long. Germline CDR1 and CDR2: DFQATT and SNEGSKA (reference sequence). The CDR3 DNA is TGCAGTGCGAGCAACCGACAGGGCAACTACGAGCAGTACTTC. It encodes CSASNRQGNYEQYF.

The chain employs TRBV2 and TRBJ1-6; TRBD1 is a possible D gene (6 bases). CDR3 size: 14 residues. Trimming cost V 5 bases and J 14 bases, with 19 bases left between them. CDR1 SNHLY and CDR2 FYNNEI come from the germline V gene. The CDR3 DNA reads as TGTGCCAGCAGTACCGGGACACAGAGCGGGGCCCTCCACTTT. Protein: CASSTGTQSGALHF.

The sample holds many counts of this clonotype. The chain recombines TRBV11-3 with TRBJ2-7; no firm D call. The germline V gene encodes CDR1 SGHNT and CDR2 YENEEA. Trimming removed 6 bases at V and 2 bases at J, with 11 bases between. The length of the CDR3 is 13 residues. Here the CDR3 DNA reads TGTGCCAGCAGTAAAGGATTCCCCTACGAGCAGTACTTC. Its protein product is CASSKGFPYEQYF.

As for this clonotype: This clone may be a read error of a much larger clone one base away. The chain links TRBV5-1 to TRBJ2-3; TRBD2 is a possible D gene (6 bases). The CDR3 contains 15 residues. Germline CDR1 reads SGHRS; CDR2 reads YFSETQ. The V and J ends lost 2 bases and 2 bases respectively, with 12 bases between them. This chain's CDR3 is CASSFAGTYTDTQYF. CDR3 sequence (DNA): TGCGCCAGCAGCTTTGCGGGGACCTACACAGATACGCAGTATTTT.

This clonotype was counted many times. The chain recombines TRBV28 with TRBJ2-7, with TRBD2 as a possible D gene (5 bases). Germline loops: CDR1 MDHEN, CDR2 SYDVKM. The CDR3 length is 15 residues. Trimming took off 3 bases at V and 0 bases at J, with 12 bases between the two ends. CDR3 in amino acids: CASSFEVGSSYEQYF. CDR3 nucleotide sequence: TGTGCCAGCAGTTTTGAAGTGGGGAGCTCCTACGAGCAGTACTTC.

Details on this clonotype: Mismatch with germline at one junction end may stem from a read error. The chain carries TRBV11-1 and TRBJ2-7; D is undetermined. This CDR3 spans 13 amino acids. Germline assignment: CDR1 SGHAT and CDR2 FQDESV (reference sequence). The DNA for the CDR3 is TGTGCCAGCAGCTTAGGCGTGTCCTGCGAGCAGTACTTC. Its translation is CASSLGVSCEQYF.

V and J are TRBV7-6 and TRBJ2-2; the D is unclear. The germline gives CDR1 SGHVS, CDR2 FNYEAQ. This CDR3 has 15 residues. Trimming took off 7 bases at V and 0 bases at J, with 12 bases between the two ends. The CDR3 DNA is TGTGCCAGCACCCAAAGGGCGGCGAACACCGGGGAGCTGTTTTTT. This gives the protein CASTQRAANTGELFF.

The chain uses TRBV4-2 and TRBJ1-1, with D possibly TRBD1 on 6 matching bases. This CDR3 region has 14 residues. Between the trimmed V and J ends, which lost 4 bases and 1 base, there was a span of 10 bases. Germline V CDR1 and CDR2: LGHNA, YNFKEQ. The CDR3 sequence is CASSPDSPNTEAFF. CDR3 bases: TGTGCCAGCAGCCCGGACAGTCCGAACACTGAAGCTTTCTTT.

The chain employs TRBV14 and TRBJ1-4, with TRBD1 as a possible D gene (5 bases). The V gene's germline CDR1 is SGHDN and CDR2 FVKESK. Trimming took 1 base from V and 7 from J, leaving 13 bases between them. This CDR3 is built from 15 residues. CDR3 protein: CASSQVGGTGEKLFF. The DNA of the CDR3 is TGTGCCAGCAGCCAAGTCGGAGGGACGGGTGAAAAACTGTTTTTT.

The sample holds a few counts of this clonotype. The rearrangement uses TRBV11-3 and TRBJ2-7; 13 nucleotides line up with TRBD2. Germline V gene lookup returns CDR1 SGHNT and CDR2 YENEEA. The CDR3 consists of 14 residues. With 1 base clipped from V and 9 bases from J, the junction kept 3 bases outside the gene matches. The CDR3 region has the DNA TGTGCCAGCAGCTTAGGACTAGCGGGAGGCGGGCAGTACTTC. Translation: CASSLGLAGGGQYF.

This clonotype was seen a handful of times. The rearrangement links TRBV2 to TRBJ2-5, with 9 bases fitting TRBD1. The CDR3 covers 15 residues. V lost 6 bases, J lost 5 bases, and 10 bases stayed unmatched. From germline, CDR1 is SNHLY and CDR2 FYNNEI. The CDR3 coding sequence is TGTGCCAGCAGGGCAACAGGGGGCGCGGGGGAGACCCAGTACTTC. This translates into CASRATGGAGETQYF.

This clonotype was recorded a few times. As DNA, the CDR3 is TGCAGTGGTCTTTCCGGTATTCAAGGAAAACTGTTTTTT. Encoded protein: CSGLSGIQGKLFF. The rearrangement joins TRBV20-1 to TRBJ1-4; D gene unclear. This CDR3 comprises 13 residues. V lost 7 bases and J lost 10, with 19 bases in between. Germline loops: CDR1 DFQATT, CDR2 SNEGSKA (reference sequence).

The chain recombines TRBV13 with TRBJ1-6; possibly TRBD1 for D (6 bases). The CDR3 is made up of 14 amino acids. V lost 5 bases and J 9 bases, leaving 14 bases between the germline ends. The germline CDR1 and CDR2 sequences are PRHDT and FYEKMQ (reference sequence). In nucleotides, the CDR3 is TGTGCCAGCAGCCCTACAGGGATCGGTTCACCCCTCCACTTT. Amino acids: CASSPTGIGSPLHF.

This chain links TRBV30 with TRBJ2-3, with D possibly TRBD1 on 6 matching bases. The V and J ends lost 0 bases and 4 bases respectively, with 8 bases between them. This CDR3 contains 13 residues. Germline V gives CDR1 GTSNPN, CDR2 SVGIG (reference sequence). The CDR3 bases are TGTGCCTGGAGTGTACAGGGCCCAGATACGCAGTATTTT. Amino acids: CAWSVQGPDTQYF. The variable domain in full, completed from reference TRBV30 and TRBJ2-3, reads SQTIHQWPATLVQPVGSPLSLECTVEGTSNPNLYWYRQAAGRGLQLLFYSVGIGQISSEVPQNLSASRPQDRQFILSSKKLLLSDSGFYLCAWSVQGPDTQYFGPGTRLTVL.

This clonotype was detected a few times. The chain uses TRBV18 and TRBJ1-4, with a tentative D call TRBD1 (5 bases). The CDR3 runs 17 residues. From germline, CDR1 is KGHSH and CDR2 LQKENI. V was pared by 4 bases and J by 0 bases, with 15 bases between. The CDR3 region is CASSRAGIYATNEKLFF. The CDR3 nucleotides read TGTGCCAGCTCACGGGCAGGGATTTATGCAACTAATGAAAAACTGTTTTTT.